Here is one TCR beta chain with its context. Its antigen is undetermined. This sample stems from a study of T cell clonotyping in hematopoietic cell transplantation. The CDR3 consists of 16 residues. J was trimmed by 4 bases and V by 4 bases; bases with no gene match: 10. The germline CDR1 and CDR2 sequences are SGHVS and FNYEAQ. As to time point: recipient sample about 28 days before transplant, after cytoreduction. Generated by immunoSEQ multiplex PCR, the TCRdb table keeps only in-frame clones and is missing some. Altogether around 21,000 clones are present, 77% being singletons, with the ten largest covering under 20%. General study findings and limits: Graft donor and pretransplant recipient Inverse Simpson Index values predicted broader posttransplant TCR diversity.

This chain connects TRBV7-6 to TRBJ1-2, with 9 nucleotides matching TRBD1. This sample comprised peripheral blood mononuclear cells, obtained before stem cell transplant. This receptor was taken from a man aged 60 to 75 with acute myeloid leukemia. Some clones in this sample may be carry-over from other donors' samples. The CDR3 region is CASSYDGTGSSYGYTF. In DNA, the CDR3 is TGTGCCAGCAGCTATGACGGGACAGGGAGCTCCTATGGCTACACCTTC.